The 23 T cell receptor beta chains in this list originate from one sample, sequenced in a study of tumor and adjacent non-tumor tissue in lung cancer. Three rounds of nested PCR, following a modified ARM-PCR protocol, produced the TCRbeta library. TCRdb itself ran the multiplex PCR reads through MiXCR, one entry per CDR3 protein. The table includes about 75,000 distinct CDR3 sequences, under 80% detected once. This sample's RNA came from whole unsorted tissue. Input material: lung tumor tissue. The receptors originated from a woman in her fifties or sixties with non-small cell lung cancer.

Concerning this clonotype: At one boundary the junction diverges from the germline segment, which might be a read error. The chain employs TRBV28 and TRBJ1-3, with TRBD1 matching 7 bases. CDR1 is MDHEN, CDR2 SYDVKM, per germline. CDR3 length equals 12 residues. CDR3 loop: CTSTYRGYTIYF. CDR3 in DNA: TGTACCAGCACCTACAGGGGATACACCATATATTTT.

Points on this clonotype: Sequence at one end of the junction differs from germline and may be a read error. This chain's CDR3 is CAGSETLAGGRNTQYF. CDR3 nucleotides: TGTGCCGGCAGTGAGACCCTAGCGGGAGGGCGCAATACGCAGTATTTT. The gene calls are TRBV6-1 and TRBJ2-3; TRBD2 aligns across 12 bases. Germline CDR1 MNHNS, CDR2 SASEGT. This CDR3 has 16 residues.

As concerns this clonotype: One junction end disagrees with the germline gene, perhaps due to a read error. V is TRBV20-1 and J is TRBJ2-3; tentatively, D is TRBD1 or TRBD2 (5 bases each). The CDR3 contains 13 residues. CDR1 DFQATT and CDR2 SNEGSKA come from the germline V gene (reference sequence). CDR3 sequence reads: CSAREADTDMQYF. The CDR3 DNA sequence: TGCAGTGCTAGAGAAGCGGACACAGATATGCAGTATTTT.

The rearrangement uses TRBV7-9 and TRBJ2-7, with TRBD2 matching 7 bases. The CDR3 totals 12 residues. The germline gives CDR1 SEHNR, CDR2 FQNEAQ (reference sequence). Unmatched junction bases numbered 10, after V lost 5 bases and J lost 12 bases. The CDR3 region is CASSREGPFLYF. The DNA for the CDR3 is TGTGCCAGCAGCAGGGAGGGCCCCTTTTTGTACTTC.

This chain joins TRBV11-2 and TRBJ2-7; 9 bases align to TRBD1. CDR3 length: 15 amino acids. Germline V lookup: CDR1 SGHAT, CDR2 FQNNGV. The CDR3 is CIRSTGTGRTYEQYF. The CDR3 nucleotides read TGTATCCGCAGCACCGGGACAGGGCGCACCTACGAGCAGTACTTC.

The chain joins TRBV19 to TRBJ1-5, with D possibly TRBD1 on 6 matching bases. The V gene's germline CDR1 is LNHDA and CDR2 SQIVND (reference sequence). Trimming removed 9 bases from V and 4 bases from J, with 16 bases in between. CDR3 length equals 14 residues. The CDR3 here is CASVGQRSNQPQHF. CDR3 nucleotides: TGTGCCAGCGTAGGACAGAGGAGTAATCAGCCCCAGCATTTT.

This clonotype was counted a single time. The junction departs from germline at one end; a sequencing error may be responsible. This chain links TRBV6-1 with TRBJ1-5, with 7 nucleotides matching TRBD1. The CDR3 is 13 amino acids. Germline V gene sequence: CDR1 MNHNS, CDR2 SASEGT. The DNA for the CDR3 is TGTGCCAGTAATAGGACAGGTCGCGAGCCCCAACATTTT. Protein product: CASNRTGREPQHF.

Notes on this clonotype: An end of the junction differs from the germline gene, which may be a read error. The chain is built from TRBV4-1 and TRBJ2-6; the D gene is possibly TRBD2 (7 bases). This CDR3 spans 19 amino acids. Germline V gives CDR1 MGHRA, CDR2 YSYEKL. DNA of the CDR3: TGCACCAGCAGCCAAGATTGGTGGACGGGGGGCACTGGGGCCAACGTCCTGACTTTC. Translation: CTSSQDWWTGGTGANVLTF.

CDR3 in amino acids: CANSTIKTGKYNEQFF. In DNA, the CDR3 is TGTGCCAACAGCACAATAAAGACAGGGAAATACAATGAGCAGTTCTTC. The chain combines TRBV6-5 with TRBJ2-1; 7 positions match TRBD1. Germline values: CDR1 MNHEY, CDR2 SVGAGI. This CDR3 region has 16 residues. Unmatched junction bases numbered 16, after V lost 10 bases and J lost 4 bases.

On this clonotype itself: Possible read error: a much larger clone is one base away. The J gene is TRBJ2-1, the V gene TRBV20-1; TRBD1 aligns across 8 bases. Germline CDR1 is DFQATT and CDR2 is SNEGSKA (reference sequence). The V and J ends lost 4 bases and 1 base, in that order; junction bases with no gene match: 6. CDR3 length equals 15 residues. This CDR3 reads CSAMAGQGSYNEQFF. Here the CDR3 DNA reads TGCAGTGCTATGGCAGGACAGGGATCCTACAATGAGCAGTTCTTC.

A word on this clonotype: At one boundary the junction diverges from the germline segment, which might be a read error. The gene calls are TRBV4-1 and TRBJ1-5; 8 nucleotides align to TRBD1. Germline loops: CDR1 MGHRA, CDR2 YSYEKL. The CDR3 length is 19 residues. This CDR3 is CASSQDVDAGGRCNQPQHF. In nucleotides, the CDR3 is TGCGCCAGCAGCCAAGATGTGGACGCAGGGGGCAGGTGCAATCAGCCCCAACATTTT.

The DNA for the CDR3 is TGTGCCGCCCAGATGGCAGGGGGCGGACAGCCCCAGCATTTT. It encodes CAAQMAGGGQPQHF. This chain links TRBV6-6 with TRBJ1-5, with TRBD1 matching over 8 bases. The V gene end was trimmed by 11 bases and the J gene end by 7 bases; junction bases not matched to a gene: 13. Germline V lookup: CDR1 MNHNY, CDR2 SVGAGI (reference sequence). The CDR3 consists of 14 residues.

Note on this clonotype: This could be a read error, since a much larger clone is one nucleotide away. V and J are TRBV20-1 and TRBJ2-4; D is possibly TRBD1 or TRBD2 (5 bases each). Germline V gene sequence: CDR1 DFQATT, CDR2 SNEGSKA (reference sequence). The CDR3 totals 19 residues. Trimming took off 3 bases at V and 0 bases at J, with 24 bases between the two ends. The CDR3 here is CSASGDGQAETLAKNIQYF. The CDR3 nucleotides are TGCAGTGCTAGTGGGGACGGACAAGCGGAAACCCTAGCCAAAAACATTCAGTACTTC.

As to this clonotype: A read error may produce the germline difference seen at one junction end. The chain employs TRBV11-1 and TRBJ2-7; TRBD1 agrees at 9 bases. The CDR3 extends over 15 amino acids. From germline, CDR1 is SGHAT and CDR2 FQDESV (reference sequence). Here the CDR3 DNA reads TGTGCCAACAGCTGGACAGGGGTGGCCTCCTACGAGCAGTACTTC. This gives the protein CANSWTGVASYEQYF.

Notes on this clonotype: At one end the junction does not follow the germline gene, possibly because of a read error. V gene TRBV6-7 combines with J gene TRBJ2-7, with no clear D. TRBV6-7 is labeled an ORF, and its function is uncertain. This CDR3 spans 16 amino acids. The CDR3 coding sequence is TGTGTCAGCAGTTCCGCAGCGCCTAGGGCTCCCTACGAGCAGTACTTC. Its protein product is CVSSSAAPRAPYEQYF.

Of note for this clonotype: The final CDR3 position lacks the conserved phenylalanine or tryptophan, pointing to a likely read error. V and J are TRBV29-1 and TRBJ2-7; D uncertain. Germline CDR1 SQVTM, CDR2 ANQGSEA. CDR3 length: 15 residues. CDR3 bases: TGCAACGCCCTCTCCCGCACAGCCTTAGCCTACGAGCAGTACCTC. This sequence encodes CNALSRTALAYEQYL.

This chain links TRBV2 with TRBJ1-5, with D possibly matching TRBD1 (6 bases). The V gene's germline CDR1 is SNHLY and CDR2 FYNNEI. Trimming cost V 6 bases and J 5 bases, with 11 bases left between them. The CDR3 extends over 13 amino acids. The CDR3 nucleotides read TGTGCCAGCAGCACAGGGCGAGATCAGCCCCAGCATTTT. Amino acids: CASSTGRDQPQHF.

Comments on this clonotype: A read error may account for a junction end that differs from germline. The chain employs TRBV6-1 and TRBJ2-7, with 8 bases lining up with TRBD2. The CDR3 length is 14 residues. Germline assignment: CDR1 MNHNS and CDR2 SASEGT. As DNA, the CDR3 is TGTACCAGCAGTGAATCCACTAGCGGCTACGAGCAATACTTC. Its protein is CTSSESTSGYEQYF.

As concerns this clonotype: The conserved phenylalanine or tryptophan normally closing the CDR3 is absent here, so this likely arose from a read error. The rearrangement links TRBV11-3 to TRBJ2-7; TRBD2 might be the D (6 bases). The CDR3 consists of 13 residues. The germline V gene encodes CDR1 SGHNT and CDR2 YENEEA. The CDR3 protein is CASSSRRGYGQYL. CDR3 nucleotide sequence: TGTGCCAGCAGCTCGAGGAGGGGCTACGGGCAGTACTTG.

The V call is TRBV30, the J call TRBJ2-1; no clear D gene. Germline V gene sequence: CDR1 GTSNPN, CDR2 SVGIG (reference sequence). Trimming removed 1 base from V and 8 bases from J, with 12 bases in between. The CDR3 is made up of 13 amino acids. CDR3 sequence reads: CAWSALGVHEQFF. DNA of the CDR3: TGTGCCTGGAGTGCCTTAGGCGTCCATGAGCAGTTCTTC.

Details on this clonotype: At one of its ends the junction is not consistent with the germline gene, which may arise from a read error. The rearrangement uses TRBV11-2 and TRBJ2-3; D not certain. The CDR3 length is 16 residues. Per the germline V gene, CDR1 is SGHAT and CDR2 is FQNNGV. CDR3 nucleotides: TGTGCCAGGAGCCCGGTGGGTTACCCGCTTCCATATACGCGGTATTTT. Residues: CARSPVGYPLPYTRYF.

In regard to this clonotype: One end of the junction varies from germline; a read error may be responsible. J is TRBJ1-4 and V is TRBV14; maybe TRBD1 (5 bases). Germline CDR1 and CDR2: SGHDN and FVKESK. This CDR3 comprises 14 residues. The CDR3 region is CANSQDSAERKLFF. The CDR3 coding sequence is TGTGCCAACAGCCAAGACAGCGCAGAGAGAAAACTGTTTTTT. Drawing the rest from reference TRBV14 and TRBJ1-4, the complete variable domain is EAGVTQFPSHSVIEKGQTVTLRCDPISGHDNLYWYRRVMGKEIKFLLHFVKESKQDESGMPNNRFLAERTGGTYSTLKVQPAELEDSGVYFCANSQDSAERKLFFGSGTQLSVL.

Notes on this clonotype: The germline gene is not matched at one end of the junction; a read error may be the cause. The chain joins TRBV4-2 to TRBJ2-3, with TRBD2 matching over 7 bases. The CDR3 is made up of 15 amino acids. Germline V gene data show CDR1 as LGHNA and CDR2 as YNFKEQ. In nucleotides, the CDR3 is TGTGCCAGCAGCTCCAGGACTAGTGATACGGATATGCAGTATTTT. Translating it yields CASSSRTSDTDMQYF.